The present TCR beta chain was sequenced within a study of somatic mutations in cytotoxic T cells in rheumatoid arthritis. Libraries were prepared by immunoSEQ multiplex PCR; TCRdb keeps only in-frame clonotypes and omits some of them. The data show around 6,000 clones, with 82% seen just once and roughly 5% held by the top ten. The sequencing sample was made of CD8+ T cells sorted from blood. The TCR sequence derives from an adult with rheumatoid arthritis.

CDR3 residues: CASGLVIRGRTDTQYF. CDR3 bases: TGTGCTAGTGGTTTGGTAATTAGGGGGAGGACAGATACGCAGTATTTT. The chain employs TRBV12-5 and TRBJ2-3, with D possibly called TRBD1 or TRBD2 (6 bases each). V lost 0 bases to trimming and J lost 3 bases, with 13 bases between them. CDR3 length: 16 amino acids. The germline V gene encodes CDR1 LGHNT and CDR2 FRNRAP.